The 26 T cell receptor beta chains presented below share a single source sample, sequenced in a study of cytomegalovirus exposure and HLA in healthy donors. Use of 60 Vbeta and 13 Jbeta primers characterized the PCR. TCRdb's copy holds only in-frame clones and misses some; the assay was immunoSEQ multiplex PCR. The sample shows 160,000 or so clones, about 68% of them seen only once. The sequenced sample was PBMCs. The receptors here all came from a female donor in good health and CMV-seronegative.

This clone was seen a single time. Other nucleotide sequences in the sample specify the same CDR3. The CDR3 DNA is TGTGCCAGCAGTTTGGGGGGGGTCTACGAGCAGTACTTC. It encodes CASSLGGVYEQYF. The V and J genes are TRBV28 and TRBJ2-7, with 7 bases aligning to TRBD2. The J segment lost 3 bases and the V segment lost 3 bases, leaving 2 bases of the junction unmatched. CDR1 is MDHEN, CDR2 SYDVKM, per germline. CDR3 length: 13 residues.

This chain connects TRBV5-5 to TRBJ2-5; D may be TRBD2 (6 bases). Germline assignment: CDR1 SGHKS and CDR2 YYEKEE (reference sequence). The CDR3 totals 14 residues. With 3 bases removed from V and 2 bases from J, the gap between germline ends came to 11 bases. In nucleotides, the CDR3 is TGTGCCAGCAGCTCGGGACTTTCGCAAGAGACCCAGTACTTC. This translates into CASSSGLSQETQYF.

The chain is built from TRBV14 and TRBJ2-3, with no clear D. The germline V gene has CDR1 SGHDN and CDR2 FVKESK. Trimming cost V 5 bases and J 1 base, with 10 bases left between them. The CDR3 is 14 amino acids. Here the CDR3 reads CASSDLIGTDTQYF. The CDR3 DNA is TGTGCCAGCAGCGATCTGATAGGCACAGATACGCAGTATTTT.

The chain is built from TRBV7-9 and TRBJ1-2; D may be TRBD1 (6 bases). Between the trimmed V and J ends, which lost 5 bases and 0 bases, there was a span of 13 bases. The CDR3 covers 15 residues. CDR1 and CDR2 (germline): SEHNR, FQNEAQ (reference sequence). The CDR3 reads CASSPQGIANYGYTF. In DNA, the CDR3 is TGTGCCAGCAGCCCCCAGGGGATAGCTAACTATGGCTACACCTTC.

The rearrangement links TRBV5-4 to TRBJ1-1, with D tentatively TRBD1 (5 bases). This CDR3 is 13 amino acids long. The V gene's germline CDR1 is SGHNT and CDR2 YYREEE (reference sequence). Trimming removed 4 bases at V and 3 bases at J, with 10 bases between. The CDR3 DNA reads as TGTGCCAGCAGCCTGGACACCTACACTGAAGCTTTCTTT. Translation: CASSLDTYTEAFF.

The chain uses TRBV6-5 and TRBJ2-2; D is ambiguous. The V end lost 1 base, the J end lost 4 bases, and 7 bases lay between the germline ends. The germline CDR1 and CDR2 sequences are MNHEY and SVGAGI. The CDR3 totals 14 residues. The CDR3 region has the DNA TGTGCCAGCAGTTACTTGGCTAGCACCGGGGAGCTGTTTTTT. The encoded protein is CASSYLASTGELFF.

The chain links TRBV20-1 to TRBJ1-2; perhaps TRBD1 as D (5 bases). The CDR3 has 11 residues. V dropped 3 bases and J dropped 8 bases, with 10 bases sitting between them. Germline V gives CDR1 DFQATT, CDR2 SNEGSKA (reference sequence). The CDR3 sequence: CSASPGLGYTF. The CDR3 DNA is TGCAGTGCTAGTCCAGGGCTCGGCTACACCTTC.

The V and J genes are TRBV6-1 and TRBJ1-2; maybe TRBD1 (5 bases). Germline V gene data show CDR1 as MNHNS and CDR2 as SASEGT. The CDR3 is 15 amino acids. V lost 2 bases and J 4 bases, leaving 14 bases between the germline ends. The CDR3 loop reads CASSEKGPEFYGYTF. DNA for the CDR3: TGTGCCAGCAGTGAAAAGGGGCCAGAGTTCTATGGCTACACCTTC.

This clone appeared a single time. The rearrangement uses TRBV18 and TRBJ1-2; D is perhaps TRBD1 (6 bases). The V gene lost 2 bases and the J gene lost 3 bases, with 13 bases spanning the gap. CDR3 length: 15 amino acids. Germline CDR1 and CDR2: KGHSH and LQKENI. CDR3 region: CASSPGGESDYGYTF. The CDR3 DNA reads TGTGCCAGCTCACCAGGGGGCGAATCGGACTATGGCTACACCTTC. The full variable domain, completed using reference TRBV18 and TRBJ1-2, is NAGVMQNPRHLVRRRGQEARLRCSPMKGHSHVYWYRQLPEEGLKFMVYLQKENIIDESGMPKERFSAEFPKEGPSILRIQQVVRGDSAAYFCASSPGGESDYGYTFGSGTRLTVV.

The chain uses TRBV27 and TRBJ2-4, with D tentatively TRBD2 (5 bases). Deletions cut 2 bases from V and 0 bases from J, with 11 bases between. CDR1 is MNHEY and CDR2 is SMNVEV in the germline V gene (reference sequence). CDR3 length: 16 amino acids. CDR3 sequence (DNA): TGTGCCAGCAGTTTAAGGGAGAACGTAGCCAAAAACATTCAGTACTTC. Translation gives CASSLRENVAKNIQYF.

This chain uses TRBV6-6 with TRBJ2-1; D possibly corresponds to TRBD1 (6 bases). V shed 6 bases and J shed 9 bases, with 15 bases lying between them. CDR3 length: 13 amino acids. Germline CDR1 is MNHNY and CDR2 is SVGAGI (reference sequence). In DNA form, the CDR3 reads TGTGCCAGCAGCGGATTTCAGGGGAGTGAGCAGTTCTTC. Encoded protein: CASSGFQGSEQFF.

The V and J genes are TRBV5-1 and TRBJ2-7; TRBD1 agrees at 9 bases. Germline V gene sequence: CDR1 SGHRS, CDR2 YFSETQ. This CDR3 contains 14 residues. V shed 3 bases, J shed 2 bases, and the junction held 3 bases outside the gene matches. CDR3 sequence: CASSSGTGTYEQYF. CDR3 in DNA: TGCGCCAGCAGCTCCGGGACAGGGACCTACGAGCAGTACTTC.

V is TRBV6-1 and J is TRBJ1-5, with D unresolved. Deletions cut 7 bases from V and 2 bases from J, with 12 bases between. The CDR3 runs 14 residues. The V gene's germline CDR1 is MNHNS and CDR2 SASEGT. For the CDR3, the DNA is TGTGCCAGCAATAACCTAGGAGGCAATCAGCCCCAGCATTTT. Amino acid sequence: CASNNLGGNQPQHF.

In DNA, the CDR3 is TGTGCCTGGATGACAACCTATAGCTCCTACGAGCAGTACTTC. Protein: CAWMTTYSSYEQYF. The rearrangement links TRBV30 to TRBJ2-7; D unresolved. Germline CDR1 is GTSNPN and CDR2 is SVGIG (reference sequence). CDR3 length equals 14 residues. V was cut by 4 bases and J by 0 bases, with 13 bases left in between. Drawing the rest from reference TRBV30 and TRBJ2-7, the complete variable domain is SQTIHQWPATLVQPVGSPLSLECTVEGTSNPNLYWYRQAAGRGLQLLFYSVGIGQISSEVPQNLSASRPQDRQFILSSKKLLLSDSGFYLCAWMTTYSSYEQYFGPGTRLTVT.

The gene calls are TRBV7-9 and TRBJ2-2; D is possibly TRBD2 (6 bases). V lost 4 bases, J lost 0 bases, and 12 bases lay in between. The CDR3 length is 16 residues. Per the germline V gene, CDR1 is SEHNR and CDR2 is FQNEAQ (reference sequence). In DNA form, the CDR3 reads TGTGCCAGCAGCTCCCCGGCGGGGTCGAACACCGGGGAGCTGTTTTTT. This translates into CASSSPAGSNTGELFF.

The rearrangement uses TRBV28 and TRBJ2-2; maybe TRBD2 (6 bases). With 5 bases removed from V and 1 base from J, the gap between germline ends came to 11 bases. From germline, CDR1 is MDHEN and CDR2 SYDVKM. The CDR3 length is 15 residues. The CDR3 spells CASSISSENTGELFF. The CDR3 nucleotides read TGTGCCAGCAGTATCTCTAGCGAGAACACCGGGGAGCTGTTTTTT.

V usage is TRBV4-3 and J usage is TRBJ1-1; 10 bases match TRBD1. CDR1 and CDR2 (germline): LGHNA, YSLEER. The CDR3 extends over 19 amino acids. After removal of 0 bases from V and 4 bases from J, the junction contained 14 bases not matched to a gene. CDR3 in DNA: TGCGCCAGCAGCCAAGAGCCCCCCGACAGGGGGCGAAGAGGCACTGAAGCTTTCTTT. This translates into CASSQEPPDRGRRGTEAFF.

The chain carries TRBV4-2 and TRBJ2-3; 13 bases map to TRBD2. Germline CDR1 LGHNA, CDR2 YNFKEQ. The CDR3 sequence is 16 residues long. The junction had 7 bases not matched to a gene; V was cut back by 4 bases and J by 6 bases. The CDR3 DNA is TGTGCCAGCAGCCGGGAGACTAGCGGGGGGATGGATACGCAGTATTTT. Protein sequence: CASSRETSGGMDTQYF.

The V call is TRBV6-5, the J call TRBJ2-5; D uncertain. The CDR3 is made up of 13 amino acids. Germline V gene sequence: CDR1 MNHEY, CDR2 SVGAGI. V was trimmed by 8 bases and J by 1 base, leaving 11 bases between them. The DNA for the CDR3 is TGTGCCAGCCGGAGCCCTGTCCAAGAGACCCAGTACTTC. This translates into CASRSPVQETQYF.

This chain uses TRBV7-3 with TRBJ1-2; D is undetermined. V was trimmed by 5 bases and J by 8 bases, leaving 15 bases between them. Germline CDR1 is SGHTA and CDR2 is FQGTGA. The CDR3 loop spans 13 amino acids. CDR3 in DNA: TGTGCCAGCAGCCCCACTCCGGGGAAGGGCTACACCTTC. It translates to CASSPTPGKGYTF.

This clone was detected only a few times. V gene TRBV7-2 combines with J gene TRBJ1-6, with TRBD1 matching over 7 bases. Germline CDR1 is SGHTA and CDR2 is FQGNSA. After removal of 4 bases from V and 5 bases from J, the junction contained 11 bases not matched to a gene. The CDR3 consists of 17 residues. The CDR3 DNA reads TGTGCCAGCAGCTCCTCTGGGTCGGGACAGAATAATTCACCCCTCCACTTT. Translation: CASSSSGSGQNNSPLHF.

DNA of the CDR3: TGTGCCAGCAGCGCCCGGTGGGGGGGGGATACGCAGTATTTT. Protein product: CASSARWGGDTQYF. The gene calls are TRBV9 and TRBJ2-3, with 7 bases identical to TRBD2. J lost 6 bases, V lost 3 bases, and 7 bases had no gene match. Germline V gene lookup returns CDR1 SGDLS and CDR2 YYNGEE. The CDR3 loop spans 14 amino acids.

The V gene is TRBV12-5, the J gene TRBJ1-1; the match to TRBD1 covers 7 bases. The CDR3 extends over 12 amino acids. After removal of 8 bases from V and 6 bases from J, the junction contained 6 bases not matched to a gene. The V gene's germline CDR1 is LGHNT and CDR2 FRNRAP. CDR3 sequence: CASTRQGSEAFF. CDR3 sequence (DNA): TGTGCTAGTACCCGACAGGGCTCTGAAGCTTTCTTT.

The CDR3 loop reads CASSGSPGGTDTQYF. The CDR3 nucleotides are TGTGCCAGCAGTGGAAGCCCGGGGGGCACAGATACGCAGTATTTT. J is TRBJ2-3 and V is TRBV6-1; a possible D gene is TRBD2 (6 bases). The CDR3 totals 15 residues. Germline V gene lookup returns CDR1 MNHNS and CDR2 SASEGT. Trimming took off 4 bases at V and 1 base at J, with 12 bases between the two ends.

The chain combines TRBV10-2 with TRBJ2-1; TRBD1 matches 8 bases. The V gene's germline CDR1 is WSHSY and CDR2 SAAADI. Trimming took 2 bases from V and 7 from J; bases not matched to a gene: 7. The CDR3 is 15 residues long. This CDR3 is CASSESGQGTNEQFF. For the CDR3, the DNA is TGCGCCAGCAGTGAGAGTGGACAGGGCACAAATGAGCAGTTCTTC.

The chain uses TRBV7-3 and TRBJ2-5, with 7 bases matching TRBD1. The CDR3 runs 15 residues. The V gene end was trimmed by 4 bases and the J gene end by 1 base; junction bases not matched to a gene: 6. In germline, CDR1 is SGHTA, CDR2 FQGTGA. As DNA, the CDR3 is TGTGCCAGCAGCTCCCGTCGGACAGGCCAAGAGACCCAGTACTTC. The encoded protein is CASSSRRTGQETQYF.